This T cell receptor beta chain is from a study of technical replicates of blood from a handful of donors. Repertoires were generated with immunoSEQ multiplex PCR, while TCRdb's copy carries only in-frame clones and drops some. The table lists 70,000 or so clones, 95% to 98% of them singletons, with around 0.22% in the top ten. V dropped 4 bases and J dropped 6; count of bases not matched to a gene: 9. CDR3 length: 16 amino acids. Looked up from germline, CDR1 is SGHTA and CDR2 is FQGTGA. The sequence came from a human donor in good health. Sequencing was carried out using T cells isolated from PBMCs. V usage is TRBV7-3 and J usage is TRBJ2-1; TRBD2 aligns across 10 bases. The CDR3, as DNA: TGTGCCAGCAGCTACAGTACTAGCGGGGTCTTCAATGAGCAGTTCTTC. Translation: CASSYSTSGVFNEQFF. Combining the CDR3 with reference TRBV7-3 and TRBJ2-1 gives the whole variable domain GAGVSQTPSNKVTEKGKYVELRCDPISGHTALYWYRQSLGQGPEFLIYFQGTGAADDSGLPNDRFFAVRPEGSVSTLKIQRTERGDSAVYLCASSYSTSGVFNEQFFGPGTRLTVL.